Listed below are T cell receptor beta chains from one sample, sequenced in a study of cytomegalovirus exposure and HLA in healthy donors. Sequencing was performed with immunoSEQ multiplex PCR; in TCRdb, only in-frame clones are kept and a portion is missing. The sample records 65,000 to 100,000 clones, over 75% being singletons. The sequenced sample was PBMCs. These receptors all come from a female donor in good health and CMV-seronegative. Both conserved end residues are part of each CDR3. The D gene is left open where the match is weak. Size is stated for part of the rows, as once, few or many counts, or as a class when the clone is expanded.

D	size	J	V	length	DNA	CDR3
TRBD1	.	TRBJ1-3	TRBV4-3	19	TGCGCCAGCAGCCAAGGTGCGACAGGGGGCTCCCTCTCTGGAAACACCATATATTTT	CASSQGATGGSLSGNTIYF
TRBD1	.	TRBJ2-1	TRBV29-1	13	TGCAGCGCAAGGACAGGGGGCTTAAATGAGCAGTTCTTC	CSARTGGLNEQFF
.	few	TRBJ1-2	TRBV5-4	13	TGTGCCAGCAGCTTGGCCCGACAGGATGGCTACACCTTC	CASSLARQDGYTF
.	.	TRBJ2-6	TRBV9	17	TGTGCCAGCAGCGTAGCAGCCGGGAGCTCTGGGGCCAACGTCCTGACTTTC	CASSVAAGSSGANVLTF
.	.	TRBJ2-1	TRBV28	13	TGTGCCAGCAGTGCTGGACAGCCCAATGAGCAGTTCTTC	CASSAGQPNEQFF
TRBD1	.	TRBJ2-3	TRBV10-3	13	TGTGCCATCAGTGGACAGGGGGATGATACGCAGTATTTT	CAISGQGDDTQYF
.	once	TRBJ2-2	TRBV28	14	TGTGCCAGCAGTTCGGGGGCGAACACCGGGGAGCTGTTTTTT	CASSSGANTGELFF
.	once	TRBJ2-2	TRBV10-1	14	TGCGCCAGCAGTGACCCGGGGTATCACGGGGAGCTGTTTTTT	CASSDPGYHGELFF
TRBD1	.	TRBJ2-1	TRBV5-1	13	TGCGCCAGCAGCGCGGGACAGGGTAATGAGCAGTTCTTC	CASSAGQGNEQFF
TRBD1	.	TRBJ2-1	TRBV7-2	15	TGTGCCAGCAGACGTCCGGGACAGGAATACAATGAGCAGTTCTTC	CASRRPGQEYNEQFF
.	once	TRBJ2-1	TRBV19	13	TGTGCCAGTAGTATAGGGGCTAACAATGAGCAGTTCTTC	CASSIGANNEQFF
.	.	TRBJ2-1	TRBV14	15	TGTGCCAGCAGCCTGGACAGTAGCTCCTACAATGAGCAGTTCTTC	CASSLDSSSYNEQFF
.	.	TRBJ1-1	TRBV23-1	12	TGCGCCAGCAGTAAACAGGGTCCTGAAGCTTTCTTT	CASSKQGPEAFF
.	.	TRBJ1-2	TRBV5-4	12	TGTGCCAGCAGCTCGCCTCTATGGGGCTACACCTTC	CASSSPLWGYTF
TRBD1	.	TRBJ1-2	TRBV10-3	14	TGTGCCATCAGGGGACAGGGGGAAATTGCTGGCTACACCTTC	CAIRGQGEIAGYTF
TRBD1	.	TRBJ1-5	TRBV28	16	TGTGCCAGCAGTTGGACAGGTAGCCCACTAAATCAGCCCCAGCATTTT	CASSWTGSPLNQPQHF
.	.	TRBJ2-7	TRBV28	13	TGTGCCAGCAGTTCAGGGTCTAGCTACGAGCAGTACTTC	CASSSGSSYEQYF
.	.	TRBJ2-7	TRBV11-2	16	TGTGCCAGCAGCTTAGATTCAGCTAGCGCGTCCTACGAGCAGTACTTC	CASSLDSASASYEQYF
.	once	TRBJ2-5	TRBV19	14	TGTGCCAGTAGTTTCACCCAGGCCCGTGAATCCCAGTACTTC	CASSFTQARESQYF
.	.	TRBJ2-7	TRBV19	15	TGTGCCACCCGGGGGTCCAGAAATGGGACTTACGAGCAGTACTTC	CATRGSRNGTYEQYF
.	.	TRBJ1-2	TRBV30	10	TGTGCCTGGAGGAGGGGGGGCTACACCTTC	CAWRRGGYTF
TRBD1	few	TRBJ1-1	TRBV19	17	TGTGCCAGTAGTATTGGACAGGGAATCGTGAGCCGGGCTGAAGCTTTCTTT	CASSIGQGIVSRAEAFF
.	.	TRBJ1-4	TRBV2	15	TGTGCCAGCAGTGAAGGCAGGGCAACTAATGAAAAACTGTTTTTT	CASSEGRATNEKLFF
.	.	TRBJ2-7	TRBV5-5	14	TGTGCCAGCAGCTACCGACAGGACACCTACGAGCAGTACTTC	CASSYRQDTYEQYF
TRBD2	.	TRBJ2-1	TRBV14	18	TGTGCCAGCAGCCAAGAGCGGCTAGCGGGACGCTCCTACAATGAGCAGTTCTTC	CASSQERLAGRSYNEQFF
.	.	TRBJ2-1	TRBV6-5	15	TGTGCCAGCACCCCACGGGGGGCCGGATACAATGAGCAGTTCTTC	CASTPRGAGYNEQFF
.	.	TRBJ1-2	TRBV27	15	TGTGCCATCCGGGGGGGTACCACCTCTAACTATGGCTACACCTTC	CAIRGGTTSNYGYTF
.	few	TRBJ1-2	TRBV10-3	13	TGTGCCATCAGTGAGACTCCCGGGTATGGCTACACCTTC	CAISETPGYGYTF
.	.	TRBJ2-2	TRBV27	14	TGTGCCAGCAGTACACAGGCAAGGACCGGGGAGCTGTTTTTT	CASSTQARTGELFF
TRBD1	.	TRBJ1-2	TRBV4-1	18	TGCGCCAGCAGCCAAGATCCGGGACAGGGGGATAGGGTCGGTGGCTACACCTTC	CASSQDPGQGDRVGGYTF
TRBD2	.	TRBJ2-3	TRBV9	16	TGTGCCAGCAGCGTAGAGCCGACTAGCGGCACAGATACGCAGTATTTT	CASSVEPTSGTDTQYF
TRBD1	.	TRBJ1-2	TRBV28	12	TGTGCCAGCAGGCAGGGGGCCCACGGCTACACCTTC	CASRQGAHGYTF
.	.	TRBJ2-7	TRBV6-1	16	TGTGCCAGCAGTGAATCGAGCCTAGGCGTCTCCTACGAGCAGTACTTC	CASSESSLGVSYEQYF
TRBD1	.	TRBJ2-2	TRBV2	14	TGTGCCAGCACCGGGACAGGGGTTACCGGGGAGCTGTTTTTT	CASTGTGVTGELFF
TRBD1	.	TRBJ1-1	TRBV7-6	15	TGTGCCAGCAGCTACACGGACAGGGCGAGGGAGGAAGCTTTCTTT	CASSYTDRAREEAFF
.	.	TRBJ1-1	TRBV29-1	12	TGCAGCGCTGGGGGGGTGAACACTGAAGCTTTCTTT	CSAGGVNTEAFF
TRBD2	.	TRBJ2-7	TRBV9	15	TGTGCCAGCAGCGTAGAAGCTAGCGGGAGCTACGAGCAGTACTTC	CASSVEASGSYEQYF
.	.	TRBJ2-1	TRBV29-1	11	TGCAGCGGAACTACCTACAATGAGCAGTTCTTC	CSGTTYNEQFF
.	.	TRBJ1-2	TRBV6-5	12	TGTGCCAGCGGTCTCCTAAACTATGGCTACACCTTC	CASGLLNYGYTF
TRBD2	.	TRBJ2-5	TRBV5-1	14	TGCGCCAGCATGGGCGGGAGGGGCCAAGAGACCCAGTACTTC	CASMGGRGQETQYF
TRBD1	.	TRBJ2-5	TRBV6-5	15	TGTGCCAGCAGGTCAACAGGGGGCGGCTGGGAGACCCAGTACTTC	CASRSTGGGWETQYF
TRBD1	.	TRBJ2-7	TRBV5-1	15	TGCGCCAGCAGCTGGGGGACAGGGGAAGGGGCCGAGCAGTACTTC	CASSWGTGEGAEQYF
.	.	TRBJ1-2	TRBV10-3	12	TGTGCCATCAGTGCTCTAAGTTTGGGCTACACCTTC	CAISALSLGYTF
TRBD2	.	TRBJ2-5	TRBV7-7	13	TGTGCTAGCAGCCTAGCGGGGGGAGAGACCCAGTACTTC	CASSLAGGETQYF
.	many	TRBJ1-1	TRBV4-3	14	TGCGCCAGCAGCCAGCGGAGCAGTACTACTGAAGCTTTCTTT	CASSQRSSTTEAFF
.	.	TRBJ2-2	TRBV4-1	17	TGCGCCAGCAGCCAAGTATCCGGGAGCGGAAGAATCGGGGAGCTGTTTTTT	CASSQVSGSGRIGELFF
TRBD1	.	TRBJ2-3	TRBV19	16	TGTGCCAGTAGTCCCTCCGGGACAGCAAAATCCGATACGCAGTATTTT	CASSPSGTAKSDTQYF
.	.	TRBJ2-3	TRBV7-7	15	TGTGCTAGCAGCTTAGCAGGGGCGGTCACAGATACGCAGTATTTT	CASSLAGAVTDTQYF
TRBD2	.	TRBJ2-3	TRBV30	14	TGTGCCTGGAATAGCGGGGGGGCCCCAGATACGCAGTATTTT	CAWNSGGAPDTQYF
TRBD1	once	TRBJ2-5	TRBV7-6	16	TGTGCCAGCAGCTTAGGGCCAGGGGGATATCAGGAGACCCAGTACTTC	CASSLGPGGYQETQYF
TRBD1	.	TRBJ1-5	TRBV28	15	TGTGCCAGCACACCCCTCGGACAGGGGAGACCGCCCCAGCATTTT	CASTPLGQGRPPQHF
TRBD2	.	TRBJ2-3	TRBV6-5	14	TGTGCCAGCAGGGCGGGGGGGAGCACAGATACGCAGTATTTT	CASRAGGSTDTQYF
TRBD1	.	TRBJ1-2	TRBV10-1	16	TGCGCCAGCAGTGATTTTCAGGGGGCGTCTAACTATGGCTACACCTTC	CASSDFQGASNYGYTF